This T cell receptor (beta chain) was captured in a study of CD8+ T cells in alopecia areata. Overall study: Tofacitinib was taken orally by treated patients, and the dose was 5 to 10 mg twice daily.

This clone has a handful of counts. What it recognizes is unknown. This CDR3 is built from 15 residues. CDR1 MDHEN and CDR2 SYDVKM come from the germline V gene. V was pared by 6 bases and J by 2 bases, with 11 bases between. From alopecia areata patients, lesional scalp punch biopsies and peripheral blood were collected. RNA, once extracted, was reverse transcribed into cDNA for use as the sequencing template. Using immunoSEQ multiplex PCR, the repertoire was profiled, and TCRdb retains in-frame clones only, with some absent. Among around 5,400 clones listed, around 60% were seen once. General study points: The study found higher clonality in lesional than normal scalp, especially in alopecia totalis/universalis. Scalp sequencing also captures normal skin's resident alphabeta T cells.

The TCR was taken from a human donor with alopecia areata. The rearrangement uses TRBV28 and TRBJ2-6; D call uncertain. The sample comprised skin. The CDR3 sequence is CASSPSKAGANVLTF. CDR3 nucleotides: TGTGCCAGCAGCCCCTCTAAGGCTGGGGCCAACGTCCTGACTTTC.